The 9 T cell receptor beta chains below come from one sample, sequenced in a study of blood T cells in healthy people across ages. A J-beta primer mix and a sample-barcoded 5' primer were used in a second PCR of roughly 7 to 12 cycles. MiXCR, run by TCRdb on the 5' RACE reads, gives a single entry per CDR3 protein. The table shows more than 750,000 distinct CDR3 sequences, with roughly 29% occurring only once. These data also formed part of another study, on T cells of mothers and their children.

The sequencing input was blood. The receptors here all came from a middle-aged woman in good health.

Regarding this clonotype: The final CDR3 position lacks the conserved phenylalanine or tryptophan, pointing to a likely read error. The V and J genes are TRBV3-1 and TRBJ2-1; 12 nucleotides align to TRBD2. Germline V gene lookup returns CDR1 LGHDT and CDR2 YNNKEL (reference sequence). V was clipped by 4 bases and J by 2 bases; unmatched bases: 0. This CDR3 contains 15 residues. The CDR3 loop reads CASSPSGGAYNEQFV. CDR3 coding DNA: TGTGCCAGCAGCCCTAGCGGGGGGGCCTACAATGAGCAGTTCGTC.

The chain joins TRBV4-1 to TRBJ1-1; D not certain. There are 14 residues in the CDR3. Trimming shortened V by 0 bases and J by 6 bases, and 11 bases separated the two germline ends. Germline V lookup: CDR1 MGHRA, CDR2 YSYEKL. Here the CDR3 DNA reads TGCGCCAGCAGCCAAGATCAGGTTTATTCTGAAGCTTTCTTT. Translated, it gives CASSQDQVYSEAFF.

This clonotype was seen only a few times. The chain has TRBV27 and TRBJ2-1; 7 bases fit TRBD2. V was pared by 2 bases and J by 13 bases, with 11 bases of the junction left unmatched. The germline gives CDR1 MNHEY, CDR2 SMNVEV (reference sequence). The CDR3 sequence is 14 residues long. The CDR3 is CASSLLADQETQFF. The DNA for the CDR3 is TGTGCCAGCAGTTTACTAGCGGATCAAGAGACCCAGTTCTTC.

The chain carries TRBV29-1 and TRBJ2-1, with 8 bases that match TRBD1. CDR1 and CDR2 from the germline V gene are SQVTM and ANQGSEA. V trimming: 6 bases; J trimming: 1 base; junction bases outside the gene matches: 5. This CDR3 is built from 14 residues. CDR3 sequence: CSVRDRGSYNEQFF. Written as DNA, the CDR3 is TGCAGCGTACGAGACAGGGGATCCTACAATGAGCAGTTCTTC.

The V gene is TRBV6-2 or TRBV6-3, the J gene TRBJ1-2; no firm D call. This CDR3 spans 16 amino acids. With 2 bases removed from V and 5 bases from J, the gap between germline ends came to 18 bases. Per germline, CDR1 MNHEY and CDR2 SVGEGT. The CDR3 reads CASSYMAYVSRYGYTF. The CDR3 DNA sequence: TGTGCCAGCAGTTACATGGCCTACGTTTCGCGGTATGGCTACACCTTC.

The chain recombines TRBV29-1 with TRBJ2-5; TRBD1 might be the D (7 bases). This CDR3 region has 15 residues. Trimming removed 3 bases at V and 5 bases at J, with 19 bases between. Germline lookup yields CDR1 SQVTM and CDR2 ANQGSEA. The CDR3 DNA reads as TGCAGCGTTGACCGTAGCGGAGAGGGGGCGGAGACCCAGTACTTC. It is translated as CSVDRSGEGAETQYF.

V is TRBV27 and J is TRBJ1-1, with 9 bases matching TRBD1. J gave up 10 bases and V 4 bases, and 4 bases lay outside the gene matches. CDR1 is MNHEY, CDR2 SMNVEV, per germline (reference sequence). This CDR3 is built from 12 residues. CDR3 residues: CASSYGQGRAFF. CDR3 coding DNA: TGTGCCAGCAGTTACGGACAGGGGCGAGCTTTCTTT.

This clonotype came up a few times. This chain uses TRBV5-1 with TRBJ2-7; TRBD1 agrees at 9 bases. The V segment lost 4 bases and the J segment 2 bases; nucleotides outside the gene matches: 7. The germline gives CDR1 SGHRS, CDR2 YFSETQ. The CDR3 totals 15 residues. This chain's CDR3 is CASSTKTGGAYEQYF. The CDR3 coding sequence is TGCGCCAGCAGCACTAAGACAGGGGGGGCCTACGAGCAGTACTTC. The full variable domain, completed using reference TRBV5-1 and TRBJ2-7, is KAGVTQTPRYLIKTRGQQVTLSCSPISGHRSVSWYQQTPGQGLQFLFEYFSETQRNKGNFPGRFSGRQFSNSRSEMNVSTLELGDSALYLCASSTKTGGAYEQYFGPGTRLTVT.

This clonotype has ten or more counts. J is TRBJ2-1 and V is TRBV20-1; 9 bases are a match to TRBD1. There are 12 residues in the CDR3. The V and J ends lost 3 bases and 12 bases, in that order; junction bases with no gene match: 6. The V gene's germline CDR1 is DFQATT and CDR2 SNEGSKA (reference sequence). CDR3 in amino acids: CSASGQGPGQFF. CDR3 bases: TGCAGTGCTAGCGGACAGGGGCCTGGGCAGTTCTTC.